The 10 T cell receptor beta chains below were found in one sample sequenced in a study of T cell changes during pregnancy in multiple sclerosis. Assay used: immunoSEQ multiplex PCR; TCRdb lists only in-frame clones, some missing. Found here are 80,000 to 100,000 clones, under 95% of them singletons; the top ten hold about 0.98%. Sample: peripheral blood, taken after pregnancy. The receptor set was obtained from a female donor with multiple sclerosis, enrolled in a pregnancy study.

V gene TRBV30 combines with J gene TRBJ2-3; possibly TRBD1 for D (5 bases). Between the trimmed V and J ends, which lost 5 bases and 0 bases, there was a span of 6 bases. Germline V gene sequence: CDR1 GTSNPN, CDR2 SVGIG (reference sequence). The CDR3 loop spans 12 amino acids. CDR3 sequence reads: CAWDSSTDTQYF. The CDR3 DNA follows: TGTGCCTGGGACAGTAGCACAGATACGCAGTATTTT.

This rearrangement joins TRBV11-2 to TRBJ2-5, with TRBD2 as a possible D gene (6 bases). From germline, CDR1 is SGHAT and CDR2 FQNNGV. Trimming removed 1 base at V and 4 bases at J, with 7 bases between. CDR3 length equals 13 residues. This CDR3 is CASSLGRGETQYF. Written as DNA, the CDR3 is TGTGCCAGCAGCTTAGGGAGGGGAGAGACCCAGTACTTC.

The chain uses TRBV19 and TRBJ2-1; weak D call: TRBD1 (5 bases). Trimming stripped 5 bases from V and 9 bases from J, with 8 bases between. Germline V CDR1 and CDR2: LNHDA, SQIVND (reference sequence). The CDR3 sequence is 11 residues long. DNA for the CDR3: TGTGCCAGTAGTTGGGGCATTGAGCAGTTCTTC. Amino acid sequence: CASSWGIEQFF.

The V and J genes are TRBV7-9 and TRBJ2-1; D may be TRBD1 (5 bases). Germline CDR1 reads SEHNR; CDR2 reads FQNEAQ (reference sequence). Trimming took 3 bases from V and 0 from J, leaving 9 bases between them. The CDR3 consists of 15 residues. CDR3 loop: CASSFQGSSYNEQFF. DNA for the CDR3: TGTGCCAGCAGCTTTCAGGGAAGCTCCTACAATGAGCAGTTCTTC.

The chain combines TRBV5-1 with TRBJ1-4; TRBD1 might be the D (5 bases). Germline CDR1 SGHRS, CDR2 YFSETQ. The V gene lost 2 bases and the J gene lost 1 base, with 6 bases spanning the gap. This CDR3 contains 14 residues. DNA for the CDR3: TGCGCCAGCAGCTTCAGGGAAACTAATGAAAAACTGTTTTTT. Translated: CASSFRETNEKLFF.

V gene TRBV7-2 combines with J gene TRBJ2-5; 14 bases align to TRBD2. Germline trimming cut 4 bases from V and 7 bases from J; bases unmatched to any gene: 5. There are 15 residues in the CDR3. Germline CDR1 and CDR2: SGHTA and FQGNSA. The CDR3 reads CASSSGLAGVWTQYF. The CDR3 DNA sequence: TGTGCCAGCAGCTCGGGACTAGCGGGAGTGTGGACCCAGTACTTC.

The chain combines TRBV25-1 with TRBJ1-4; TRBD1 might be the D (5 bases). The germline CDR1 and CDR2 sequences are MGHDK and SYGVNS. V lost 7 bases and J lost 0, with 12 bases in between. This CDR3 has 15 residues. The CDR3 loop reads CASNRTGATNEKLFF. In DNA form, the CDR3 reads TGTGCCAGCAATCGAACAGGAGCAACTAATGAAAAACTGTTTTTT.

This chain links TRBV9 with TRBJ2-7, with 9 bases aligning to TRBD1. Trimming took 4 bases from V and 3 from J; bases not matched to a gene: 5. Germline V gives CDR1 SGDLS, CDR2 YYNGEE. This CDR3 has 14 residues. The chain's CDR3 is CASSPGQGDYEQYF. CDR3 sequence (DNA): TGTGCCAGCAGCCCGGGACAGGGAGACTACGAGCAGTACTTC.

This clone was observed a single time. This sequence joins TRBV19 and TRBJ2-1, with TRBD2 identical over 10 bases. J was trimmed by 2 bases and V by 7 bases; bases with no gene match: 5. From germline, CDR1 is LNHDA and CDR2 SQIVND (reference sequence). The CDR3 is 15 residues long. CDR3 nucleotide sequence: TGTGCCAGTACCGGGACTAGCGAGACCTACAATGAGCAGTTCTTC. Encoded protein: CASTGTSETYNEQFF.

The rearrangement links TRBV28 to TRBJ1-5; maybe TRBD1 (6 bases). V was clipped by 6 bases and J by 0 bases, with 9 bases between them. Germline V gene lookup returns CDR1 MDHEN and CDR2 SYDVKM. The CDR3 spans 14 residues. The CDR3 is CASSTGSSNQPQHF. The CDR3 DNA follows: TGTGCCAGCAGCACAGGGAGTAGCAATCAGCCCCAGCATTTT.